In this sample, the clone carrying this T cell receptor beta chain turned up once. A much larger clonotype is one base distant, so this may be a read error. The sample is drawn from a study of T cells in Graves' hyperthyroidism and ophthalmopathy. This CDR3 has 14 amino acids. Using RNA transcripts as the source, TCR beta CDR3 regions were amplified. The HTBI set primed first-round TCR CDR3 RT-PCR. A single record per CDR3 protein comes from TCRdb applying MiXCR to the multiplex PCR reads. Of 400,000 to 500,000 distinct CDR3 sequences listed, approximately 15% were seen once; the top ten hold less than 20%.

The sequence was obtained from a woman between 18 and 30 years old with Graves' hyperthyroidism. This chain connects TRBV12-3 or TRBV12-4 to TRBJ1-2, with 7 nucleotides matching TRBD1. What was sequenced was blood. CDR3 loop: CARRGPGTAYGYTF. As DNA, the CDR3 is TGTGCCCGCAGGGGCCCCGGGACAGCCTATGGCTACACCTTC.